This T cell receptor beta chain stems from a study of T cell responses to AZD1222 COVID-19 vaccine. As to this clone: Its antigen is currently unknown.

Libraries were prepared by immunoSEQ multiplex PCR; TCRdb keeps only in-frame clonotypes and omits some of them. The sample lists 160,000 or so clones; around 94% were seen once. General study points: Donors were chiefly white British, with a greater number of females, and clonal diversity was perhaps underestimated. Spike-wide vaccine-associated CD4 TCRs dominated at 160-218 and 743-854.

Sample: peripheral blood, taken 28 days after the second AZD1222 dose. This TCR was sampled from an adult who received the AZD1222 COVID-19 vaccine.

CDR3 in DNA: TGTGCCAGCAGTTCCTGGACAGGTTTCACCTATGGCTACACCTTC. Translating it yields CASSSWTGFTYGYTF. The gene calls are TRBV6-5 and TRBJ1-2; 7 nucleotides match TRBD1. The CDR3 has 15 amino acids. Germline CDR1 is MNHEY and CDR2 is SVGAGI. The V segment lost 4 bases and the J segment 4 bases; nucleotides outside the gene matches: 9.